The 31 T cell receptor beta chains given below trace back to one sample, sequenced in a study of blood T cell repertoires in COVID-19. Assay: immunoSEQ multiplex PCR; the TCRdb copy retains only in-frame clones and omits some. The sample carries roughly 120,000 clones, under 90% recorded once. The material sequenced was peripheral blood. Receptors originate from a woman in her forties or fifties with acute or convalescent COVID-19.

The chain joins TRBV6-6 to TRBJ1-4, with 7 bases identical to TRBD1. The CDR3 runs to 15 residues. J was trimmed by 8 bases and V by 5 bases; bases with no gene match: 11. Germline CDR1 reads MNHNY; CDR2 reads SVGAGI (reference sequence). CDR3 protein: CASSRRTGQGEKLFF. The CDR3 DNA sequence: TGTGCCAGCAGTCGTCGGACAGGTCAAGGAGAAAAACTGTTTTTT.

The J gene is TRBJ1-5, the V gene TRBV10-1, with 8 bases matching TRBD1. CDR1 is WNHNN, CDR2 SYGVQD, per germline (reference sequence). The length of the CDR3 is 14 residues. The junction had 7 bases not matched to a gene; V was cut back by 7 bases and J by 5 bases. CDR3 bases: TGCGCCAGCAATAGGACAGGGTACGATCAGCCCCAGCATTTT. Its translation is CASNRTGYDQPQHF.

The chain couples TRBV27 to TRBJ1-1; D may be TRBD1 (5 bases). Germline V lookup: CDR1 MNHEY, CDR2 SMNVEV (reference sequence). The CDR3 covers 14 residues. Trimming cost V 4 bases and J 4 bases, with 13 bases left between them. The CDR3 DNA follows: TGTGCCAGCAGTTCCGTGCCAGGGATCACTGAAGCTTTCTTT. This gives the protein CASSSVPGITEAFF.

V is TRBV28 and J is TRBJ1-4, with D possibly TRBD1 on 5 matching bases. Germline V gene sequence: CDR1 MDHEN, CDR2 SYDVKM. The CDR3 is 17 residues long. Trimming removed 6 bases at V and 8 bases at J, with 25 bases between. The CDR3: CASRSFNGAGGIEKLFF. CDR3 DNA: TGTGCCAGCAGGTCCTTTAATGGCGCCGGGGGAATCGAAAAACTGTTTTTT.

The rearrangement uses TRBV19 and TRBJ1-1; unclear D gene. The CDR3 has 14 residues. V gave up 2 bases and J gave up 10 bases, with 17 bases separating them. In germline, CDR1 is LNHDA, CDR2 SQIVND (reference sequence). The DNA of the CDR3 is TGTGCCAGTAGTATAAGCATCCCTTTTTCTGCAGCTTTCTTT. This translates into CASSISIPFSAAFF.

The table lists this clone with a count of one. The rearrangement links TRBV4-2 to TRBJ2-4; TRBD2 aligns across 10 bases. Germline CDR1 and CDR2: LGHNA and YNFKEQ. This CDR3 is 14 amino acids long. V lost 4 bases to trimming and J lost 7 bases; unmatched junction nucleotides: 4. The CDR3, as DNA: TGTGCCAGCAGCCGAGCGGGGGGGGAGAACATTCAGTACTTC. This sequence encodes CASSRAGGENIQYF.

This chain connects TRBV4-2 to TRBJ2-5; 12 bases agree with TRBD2. The CDR3 loop spans 17 amino acids. Germline V lookup: CDR1 LGHNA, CDR2 YNFKEQ. V was clipped by 0 bases and J by 3 bases; unmatched bases: 5. In DNA form, the CDR3 reads TGTGCCAGCAGCCAAGATTCGGCTAGCGGGGGGGAAGAGACCCAGTACTTC. This codes for CASSQDSASGGEETQYF.

This clone was seen more than once but under ten times. This sequence joins TRBV19 and TRBJ1-1; 7 positions agree with TRBD1. Germline V gene sequence: CDR1 LNHDA, CDR2 SQIVND (reference sequence). V was pared by 5 bases and J by 3 bases, with 6 bases of the junction left unmatched. This CDR3 has 14 residues. The CDR3 bases are TGTGCCAGTAGTGCGGACAGGTGGGACACTGAAGCTTTCTTT. Translating gives CASSADRWDTEAFF.

This clone was picked up one time. The rearrangement joins TRBV11-3 to TRBJ2-3; D unclear. V shed 3 bases and J shed 6 bases, with 7 bases lying between them. Germline V gene data show CDR1 as SGHNT and CDR2 as YENEEA. This CDR3 spans 12 amino acids. The CDR3 is CASSLHQDTQYF. The CDR3 nucleotides are TGTGCCAGCAGCTTGCACCAGGATACGCAGTATTTT.

This chain uses TRBV19 with TRBJ2-7; 10 bases map to TRBD1. J gave up 0 bases and V 7 bases, and 9 bases lay outside the gene matches. Germline CDR1 is LNHDA and CDR2 is SQIVND (reference sequence). The CDR3 sequence is 16 residues long. CDR3 in amino acids: CASTPGTGASSYEQYF. CDR3 coding DNA: TGTGCCAGTACCCCTGGGACAGGGGCAAGCTCCTACGAGCAGTACTTC.

The V and J genes are TRBV4-1 and TRBJ1-2; 7 bases are a match to TRBD1. Trimming took 5 bases from V and 7 from J; bases not matched to a gene: 10. Germline V lookup: CDR1 MGHRA, CDR2 YSYEKL. The CDR3 spans 14 residues. CDR3 loop: CASSVLDRLGGYTF. The CDR3, as DNA: TGCGCCAGCAGCGTCCTGGACAGGCTAGGTGGCTACACCTTC.

V usage is TRBV6-5 and J usage is TRBJ1-2; D gene uncertain. In germline, CDR1 is MNHEY, CDR2 SVGAGI. There are 11 residues in the CDR3. V gave up 4 bases and J gave up 4 bases, with 4 bases separating them. CDR3 sequence: CASSSSYGYTF. Written as DNA, the CDR3 is TGTGCCAGCAGTTCTAGCTATGGCTACACCTTC.

This chain joins TRBV2 and TRBJ1-6, with TRBD1 as a possible D gene (6 bases). V lost 8 bases and J lost 7, with 18 bases in between. The CDR3 loop spans 15 amino acids. Germline V gene lookup returns CDR1 SNHLY and CDR2 FYNNEI. The CDR3 nucleotides are TGTGCCAGCGGGGGGGCCGGGACAAAGAATTCACCCCTCCACTTT. This sequence encodes CASGGAGTKNSPLHF.

This clone was detected only once. The same CDR3 can be traced to other DNA sequences in this sample. This chain uses TRBV5-1 with TRBJ1-4; D is unclear. In germline, CDR1 is SGHRS, CDR2 YFSETQ. CDR3 length: 14 residues. Trimming took off 0 bases at V and 3 bases at J, with 6 bases between the two ends. In DNA form, the CDR3 reads TGCGCCAGCAGCTTGGGAGGGCCTAATGAAAAACTGTTTTTT. Amino acid sequence: CASSLGGPNEKLFF.

CDR3 in amino acids: CASRLQGSGANVLTF. In nucleotides, the CDR3 is TGTGCCAGCAGACTACAGGGCTCTGGGGCCAACGTCCTGACTTTC. J is TRBJ2-6 and V is TRBV6-5; TRBD1 is a possible D gene (6 bases). The CDR3 extends over 15 amino acids. Trimming took 6 bases from V and 0 from J, leaving 9 bases between them. The germline CDR1 and CDR2 sequences are MNHEY and SVGAGI.

V usage is TRBV2 and J usage is TRBJ1-2; 9 positions agree with TRBD1. The CDR3 contains 15 residues. The ends lost 5 bases at V and 1 base at J; junction bases unmatched: 5. The germline gives CDR1 SNHLY, CDR2 FYNNEI. CDR3 DNA sequence: TGTGCCAGCAGTATTGGGACAGGGCTTAACTATGGCTACACCTTC. Amino acids: CASSIGTGLNYGYTF.

V and J are TRBV7-3 and TRBJ1-1; the D is unclear. Looked up from germline, CDR1 is SGHTA and CDR2 is FQGTGA. The CDR3 consists of 13 residues. Trimming stripped 5 bases from V and 2 bases from J, with 9 bases between. The CDR3 spells CASSEQQNTEAFF. The CDR3 region has the DNA TGTGCCAGCAGCGAACAGCAAAACACTGAAGCTTTCTTT.

CDR3 in amino acids: CASSHGQGMVYEQYF. The CDR3 DNA reads as TGTGCCAGCTCACATGGACAGGGAATGGTCTACGAGCAGTACTTC. The chain recombines TRBV18 with TRBJ2-7; 8 bases line up with TRBD1. This CDR3 is built from 15 residues. Germline loops: CDR1 KGHSH, CDR2 LQKENI. After removal of 4 bases from V and 3 bases from J, the junction contained 8 bases not matched to a gene.

V is TRBV6-1 and J is TRBJ2-7, with D perhaps TRBD2 (5 bases). V was pared by 2 bases and J by 2 bases, with 10 bases between. Germline V lookup: CDR1 MNHNS, CDR2 SASEGT. The CDR3 has 14 residues. The DNA for the CDR3 is TGTGCCAGCAGTGAACTTGGAGGTACCTACGAGCAGTACTTC. Its protein product is CASSELGGTYEQYF.

V usage is TRBV5-5 and J usage is TRBJ1-5; D is ambiguous. The CDR3 is 13 residues long. The ends were cut back, 5 bases at V and 6 bases at J, with 12 bases in the middle. Germline V gene data show CDR1 as SGHKS and CDR2 as YYEKEE (reference sequence). CDR3 sequence: CASSPLPGQPQHF. The CDR3 nucleotides read TGTGCCAGCAGTCCCTTACCGGGTCAGCCCCAGCATTTT.

V is TRBV30 and J is TRBJ1-5; D remains ambiguous. Between the trimmed V and J ends, which lost 2 bases and 3 bases, there was a span of 11 bases. From germline, CDR1 is GTSNPN and CDR2 SVGIG (reference sequence). The CDR3 length is 14 residues. The CDR3 spells CAWSTGSVNQPQHF. CDR3 coding DNA: TGTGCCTGGAGTACTGGCAGCGTCAATCAGCCCCAGCATTTT.

This clone was recorded only once. V gene TRBV9 combines with J gene TRBJ2-4, with 7 bases that match TRBD1. Germline V gene data show CDR1 as SGDLS and CDR2 as YYNGEE. Unmatched junction bases numbered 11, after V lost 2 bases and J lost 6 bases. This CDR3 contains 16 residues. CDR3 sequence reads: CASSVGTAAGINIQYF. CDR3 DNA sequence: TGTGCCAGCAGCGTGGGGACAGCCGCCGGCATAAACATTCAGTACTTC.

The J gene is TRBJ2-1, the V gene TRBV5-5; 8 bases are shared with TRBD2. V lost 2 bases, J lost 3 bases, and 4 bases stayed unmatched. There are 15 residues in the CDR3. CDR1 SGHKS and CDR2 YYEKEE come from the germline V gene (reference sequence). The CDR3 region is CASSLQSGGYNEQFF. DNA of the CDR3: TGTGCCAGCAGCTTACAAAGCGGGGGCTACAATGAGCAGTTCTTC.

This chain links TRBV19 with TRBJ1-2; 7 nucleotides line up with TRBD1. Looked up from germline, CDR1 is LNHDA and CDR2 is SQIVND (reference sequence). With V trimmed by 0 bases and J by 3 bases, 4 bases remained unmatched. This CDR3 spans 15 amino acids. This CDR3 reads CASSIDQDRYYGYTF. The CDR3 nucleotides read TGTGCCAGTAGTATAGATCAGGACAGGTACTATGGCTACACCTTC.

This chain uses TRBV30 with TRBJ1-2, with D maybe TRBD1 (6 bases). Germline V gives CDR1 GTSNPN, CDR2 SVGIG (reference sequence). Trimming shortened V by 2 bases and J by 2 bases, and 15 bases separated the two germline ends. The CDR3 spans 15 residues. The CDR3 sequence is CAWSPFRGANYGYTF. The CDR3 DNA reads TGTGCCTGGAGTCCTTTCAGGGGAGCAAACTATGGCTACACCTTC.

The chain combines TRBV6-2 or TRBV6-3 with TRBJ2-7, with TRBD1 identical over 9 bases. Germline CDR1 and CDR2: MNHEY and SVGEGT. J was trimmed by 7 bases and V by 5 bases; bases with no gene match: 6. This CDR3 is 13 amino acids long. In DNA form, the CDR3 reads TGTGCCAGCAGTACAGGGGGCTCTGGGGAGCAGTACTTC. Encoded protein: CASSTGGSGEQYF.

Only one count was recorded for this clone. The V and J genes are TRBV15 and TRBJ1-2; D gene uncertain. Germline CDR1 and CDR2: LNHNV and YYDKDF (reference sequence). The CDR3 extends over 14 amino acids. Trimming took off 0 bases at V and 4 bases at J, with 9 bases between the two ends. CDR3: CATSRDLNFYGYTF. The DNA of the CDR3 is TGTGCCACCAGCAGAGATCTTAATTTCTATGGCTACACCTTC. The entire variable domain, with the rest obtained from reference TRBV15 and TRBJ1-2, is as follows: DAMVIQNPRYQVTQFGKPVTLSCSQTLNHNVMYWYQQKSSQAPKLLFHYYDKDFNNEADTPDNFQSRRPNTSFCFLDIRSPGLGDTAMYLCATSRDLNFYGYTFGSGTRLTVV.

The chain has TRBV2 and TRBJ1-5, with no clear D. The V end lost 6 bases, the J end lost 5 bases, and 8 bases lay between the germline ends. The CDR3 extends over 12 amino acids. From germline, CDR1 is SNHLY and CDR2 FYNNEI. The CDR3 region is CASRGDDQPQHF. For the CDR3, the DNA is TGTGCCAGCAGGGGAGACGATCAGCCCCAGCATTTT.

The chain carries TRBV6-5 and TRBJ1-2, with TRBD1 matching 7 bases. The germline V gene encodes CDR1 MNHEY and CDR2 SVGAGI. CDR3 size: 14 residues. V was pared by 7 bases and J by 3 bases, with 8 bases of the junction left unmatched. Here the CDR3 DNA reads TGTGCCAGCAAAGCAACAGGGGCGGACTATGGCTACACCTTC. This encodes CASKATGADYGYTF.

The CDR3 DNA reads TGTGCCAGCACCCGGACAGGCATCTATGGCTACACCTTC. Amino acid sequence: CASTRTGIYGYTF. The chain recombines TRBV2 with TRBJ1-2; 7 bases agree with TRBD1. The V gene's germline CDR1 is SNHLY and CDR2 FYNNEI. The CDR3 totals 13 residues. Losses at the gene ends were 7 bases for V and 4 bases for J; bases not matched to a gene: 6.

V gene TRBV7-9 combines with J gene TRBJ1-3, with D maybe TRBD1 (5 bases). Germline CDR1 and CDR2: SEHNR and FQNEAQ (reference sequence). The CDR3 is 15 amino acids. The germline V and J ends were trimmed by 5 bases and 0 bases, with 11 bases remaining between them. CDR3 nucleotides: TGTGCCAGCAGCCCCCGGGGGTCCTCTGGAAACACCATATATTTT. Translated, it gives CASSPRGSSGNTIYF.